This T cell receptor (beta chain) was profiled in a study of T cell repertoires in cytomegalovirus infection. Germline V gene sequence: CDR1 SEHNR, CDR2 FQNEAQ (reference sequence). The CDR3 extends over 14 amino acids. Trimming removed 5 bases from V and 2 bases from J, with 12 bases in between. This clonotype was picked up a small number of times. Its target is not known. TCRdb fed the reads into MiXCR, producing one record per CDR3 protein. Of 300,000 to 400,000 distinct CDR3 sequences in the sample, 20% to 25% are singletons; the top ten hold about 14%. V is TRBV7-9 and J is TRBJ2-5, with a possible D match to TRBD1 (5 bases). The receptor's source is a human donor in good health (CMV status not recorded). Some clones in this sample may be carry-over from other donors' samples. The input for sequencing was cultured PBMCs, taken from culture after CMV antigen stimulation. CDR3 DNA: TGTGCCAGCAGCCCCTGGGGCGTACAAGAGACCCAGTACTTC. This sequence encodes CASSPWGVQETQYF.